The present TCR beta chain was sequenced within a study of cytomegalovirus exposure and HLA in healthy donors. The PCR contained 60 Vbeta and 13 Jbeta primers. The method was immunoSEQ multiplex PCR; TCRdb's version includes in-frame clones alone and lacks a portion of them. This table lists roughly 100,000 clones. The clonotype originates from a woman in her 30s in good health and CMV-seronegative. Sequenced sample: PBMCs.

CDR3 nucleotides: TGTGCCAGCAGCTTAGCGGGAGGGGAGACCCAGTACTTC. Encoded protein: CASSLAGGETQYF. V gene TRBV7-3 combines with J gene TRBJ2-5; 9 bases align to TRBD2. The CDR3 consists of 13 residues. Per germline, CDR1 SGHTA and CDR2 FQGTGA. Trimming cost V 2 bases and J 5 bases; bases outside gene matches: 0.